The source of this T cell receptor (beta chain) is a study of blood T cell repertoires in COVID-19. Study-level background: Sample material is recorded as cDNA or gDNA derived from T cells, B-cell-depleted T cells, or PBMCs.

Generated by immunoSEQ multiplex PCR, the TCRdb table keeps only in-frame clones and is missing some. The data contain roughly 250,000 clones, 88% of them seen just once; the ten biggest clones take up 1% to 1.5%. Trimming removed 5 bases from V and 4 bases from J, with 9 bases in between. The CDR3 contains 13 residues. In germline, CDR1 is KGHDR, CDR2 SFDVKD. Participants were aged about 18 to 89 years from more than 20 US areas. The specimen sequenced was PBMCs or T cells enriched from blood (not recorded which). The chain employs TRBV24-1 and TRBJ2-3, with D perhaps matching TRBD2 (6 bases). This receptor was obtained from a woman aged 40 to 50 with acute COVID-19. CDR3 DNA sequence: TGTGCCACCAGTGTGACGGGGGCAGATACGCAGTATTTT. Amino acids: CATSVTGADTQYF.